This record covers a single T cell receptor beta chain. Antigen unknown. The record originates from a study of blood T cells in healthy people across ages. With 0 bases removed from V and 9 bases from J, the gap between germline ends came to 9 bases. This CDR3 spans 13 amino acids. Looked up from germline, CDR1 is SGHVS and CDR2 is FNYEAQ. Next came a second PCR, run for about 6 to 12 cycles, which used a sample-barcoded 5' primer along with a J-beta primer mix. Template switching added a 12-random-nucleotide identifier to every cDNA molecule. TCRdb itself ran the 5' RACE reads through MiXCR, one entry per CDR3 protein. The sample consists of about 1.4 million distinct CDR3 sequences, almost 60% of them appearing once. Regarding the study as a whole: A strong correlation between TCR beta diversity and naive T cell percentage was seen. Diversity of TCR beta per million T cells declined in a roughly linear way with age. Greater diversity and more naive CD4+ cells were seen in long-lived donors than in aged donors.

Material for sequencing was blood. This clonotype originated in a man younger than 30 in good health. This rearrangement joins TRBV7-6 to TRBJ2-1; D is perhaps TRBD2 (5 bases). The CDR3 spells CASSLAEDGEQFF. The CDR3, as DNA: TGTGCCAGCAGCTTAGCGGAGGATGGTGAGCAGTTCTTC. The full variable domain, completed using reference TRBV7-6 and TRBJ2-1, is GAGVSQSPRYKVTKRGQDVALRCDPISGHVSLYWYRQALGQGPEFLTYFNYEAQQDKSGLPNDRFSAERPEGSISTLTIQRTEQRDSAMYRCASSLAEDGEQFFGPGTRLTVL.